The present T cell receptor beta chain was sequenced within a study of cytomegalovirus exposure and HLA in healthy donors. Study observations and caveats: Association with HLA alleles at 0.05 false discovery rate was found for 15,000 to 20,000 TCR beta sequences in a later analysis. Most TCRs appeared rarely, but some public TCRs recurred in many donors. According to reports, the classifier identified cytomegalovirus status with high specificity and sensitivity. Later on, an analysis showed TCR association rates differing by HLA locus, with DRB1 the most and HLA-C the fewest.

In this sample, this clone turned up once. No antigen is known for it. The PCR was carried out with 60 Vbeta primers and 13 Jbeta primers. Here immunoSEQ multiplex PCR was the method, and the copy in TCRdb shows in-frame clones only, minus some. The sample contains 210,000 or so clones, 70% to 90% of which appear only once. This receptor was taken from a girl aged 2-10 years in good health and CMV-seronegative. The sample taken for sequencing was PBMCs.

CDR3 protein: CASSPFERGTGETQYF. DNA for the CDR3: TGTGCCAGCAGCCCATTTGAGCGGGGGACGGGGGAGACCCAGTACTTC. The chain recombines TRBV9 with TRBJ2-5; 8 positions match TRBD2. Germline CDR1 SGDLS, CDR2 YYNGEE. Germline trimming cut 4 bases from V and 5 bases from J; bases unmatched to any gene: 13. The CDR3 covers 16 residues.